Below are 20 T cell receptor beta chains sequenced from a single sample in a study of beta chain features in type 1 diabetes. Expressed TCRB transcripts were sequenced after all isolated RNA was converted to cDNA. The protocol was immunoSEQ multiplex PCR, while the TCRdb copy is restricted to in-frame clones and leaves out a portion. Among fewer than 15,000 clones listed, approximately 47% were seen once. The sample consisted of stem cell memory CD4+ T cells from blood. These receptors were taken from a man younger than 35 in good health.

The rearrangement uses TRBV4-1 and TRBJ1-4, with TRBD1 as a possible D gene (6 bases). The germline V gene has CDR1 MGHRA and CDR2 YSYEKL. The CDR3 spans 16 residues. Trimming pared 2 bases from V and 0 bases from J, leaving 10 bases between. In DNA form, the CDR3 reads TGCGCCAGCAGCCAACCTCCAGGGGCAACTAATGAAAAACTGTTTTTT. Protein: CASSQPPGATNEKLFF.

The chain has TRBV19 and TRBJ2-7; TRBD2 matches 7 bases. The trim removed 7 bases at V and 4 bases at J, leaving 13 bases unmatched. This CDR3 contains 15 residues. CDR1 is LNHDA and CDR2 is SQIVND in the germline V gene (reference sequence). The CDR3 here is CASMSSGGFPYEQYF. The CDR3 DNA reads as TGTGCCAGTATGTCTTCCGGGGGGTTTCCGTACGAGCAGTACTTC.

There are a few counts of this clone. The chain carries TRBV19 and TRBJ2-1; 11 bases are shared with TRBD1. Germline CDR1 LNHDA, CDR2 SQIVND (reference sequence). Unmatched junction bases numbered 9, after V lost 4 bases and J lost 7 bases. There are 16 residues in the CDR3. The CDR3 loop is CASSTFGGTGGNEQFF. The CDR3 region has the DNA TGTGCCAGTAGTACCTTCGGGGGGACAGGGGGTAATGAGCAGTTCTTC.

This clone was counted between two and nine times. The chain joins TRBV4-2 to TRBJ2-2, with a weak D call TRBD1 (5 bases). This CDR3 contains 14 residues. Germline V lookup: CDR1 LGHNA, CDR2 YNFKEQ. With 8 bases removed from V and 3 bases from J, the gap between germline ends came to 13 bases. As DNA, the CDR3 is TGTGCCAGCCACTCAGGGCAGGACACCGGGGAGCTGTTTTTT. Protein: CASHSGQDTGELFF.

This clone has just a few counts. The chain has TRBV7-2 and TRBJ1-1; weak D call: TRBD1 (5 bases). The CDR3 sequence is 14 residues long. V lost 3 bases to trimming and J lost 4 bases, with 12 bases between them. In germline, CDR1 is SGHTA, CDR2 FQGNSA. For the CDR3, the DNA is TGTGCCAGCAGCTTTCGGCAGGGTACCACTGAAGCTTTCTTT. This encodes CASSFRQGTTEAFF.

The V and J genes are TRBV28 and TRBJ1-2, with a possible D match to TRBD1 (5 bases). Germline CDR1 is MDHEN and CDR2 is SYDVKM. The CDR3 has 15 amino acids. The V end was cut by 2 bases, the J end by 4 bases, with 14 bases between. CDR3 sequence (DNA): TGTGCCAGCAGTTTACCCCCAGGGCAAGGCTATGGCTACACCTTC. It translates to CASSLPPGQGYGYTF.

In this sample, this clone turned up a few times. The chain's CDR3 is CASSLPQGARETQYF. Written as DNA, the CDR3 is TGTGCCAGCAGCTTACCTCAGGGGGCGCGGGAGACCCAGTACTTC. The rearrangement links TRBV7-2 to TRBJ2-5; 8 positions match TRBD1. Germline V gives CDR1 SGHTA, CDR2 FQGNSA. The trim removed 2 bases at V and 5 bases at J, leaving 7 bases unmatched. The CDR3 extends over 15 amino acids.

This chain links TRBV28 with TRBJ2-7, with a weak D call TRBD2 (6 bases). The CDR3 spans 13 residues. The V end was cut by 6 bases, the J end by 1 base, with 10 bases between. Germline values: CDR1 MDHEN, CDR2 SYDVKM. Here the CDR3 reads CASSPGRSYEQYF. Written as DNA, the CDR3 is TGTGCCAGCAGCCCGGGGAGGTCCTACGAGCAGTACTTC.

The chain uses TRBV7-9 and TRBJ2-7, with 8 positions matching TRBD2. CDR3 size: 15 residues. Trimming removed 7 bases from V and 0 bases from J; junction bases left unmatched: 8. Looked up from germline, CDR1 is SEHNR and CDR2 is FQNEAQ (reference sequence). The CDR3 DNA reads TGTGCCAGCACCTCGGGAGCGGGGGTCTCCTACGAGCAGTACTTC. Translation gives CASTSGAGVSYEQYF.

Written as DNA, the CDR3 is TGTGCCAGCAGCTTAAGACCAGGGGGTACCTACGAGCAGTACTTC. Translation: CASSLRPGGTYEQYF. The J gene is TRBJ2-7, the V gene TRBV7-3, with 7 bases matching TRBD1. CDR1 and CDR2 from the germline V gene are SGHTA and FQGTGA. This CDR3 comprises 15 residues. J gave up 2 bases and V 1 base, and 5 bases lay outside the gene matches.

This clone was observed a handful of times. The rearrangement joins TRBV7-6 to TRBJ2-7; a possible D gene is TRBD1 (6 bases). This CDR3 region has 16 residues. Germline CDR1 and CDR2: SGHVS and FNYEAQ. V lost 3 bases, J lost 2 bases, and 17 bases lay in between. As DNA, the CDR3 is TGTGCCAGCAGCTTCCATCGGCAGGGGAAGACCTACGAGCAGTACTTC. Its protein is CASSFHRQGKTYEQYF. Combining the CDR3 with reference TRBV7-6 and TRBJ2-7 gives the whole variable domain GAGVSQSPRYKVTKRGQDVALRCDPISGHVSLYWYRQALGQGPEFLTYFNYEAQQDKSGLPNDRFSAERPEGSISTLTIQRTEQRDSAMYRCASSFHRQGKTYEQYFGPGTRLTVT.

CDR3 coding DNA: TGTGCCAGCTCACCAGCCGGACAGTCCCTAACCTACGAGCAGTACTTC. Translation gives CASSPAGQSLTYEQYF. The chain combines TRBV18 with TRBJ2-7, with a tentative D call TRBD1 (6 bases). The CDR3 is made up of 16 amino acids. Germline V gene lookup returns CDR1 KGHSH and CDR2 LQKENI. Trimming shortened V by 2 bases and J by 2 bases, and 16 bases separated the two germline ends.

A few counts support this clone. The rearrangement uses TRBV7-8 and TRBJ2-3; D gene unclear. This CDR3 is 13 amino acids long. Trimming removed 5 bases at V and 4 bases at J, with 10 bases between. Germline CDR1 is SGHVS and CDR2 is FQNEAQ. For the CDR3, the DNA is TGTGCCAGCAGCGTAAGTCGGGCAGATACGCAGTATTTT. The encoded protein is CASSVSRADTQYF.

The chain combines TRBV7-3 with TRBJ2-1; TRBD2 matches at 14 bases. J lost 5 bases, V lost 5 bases, and 5 bases had no gene match. The CDR3 totals 16 residues. Germline lookup yields CDR1 SGHTA and CDR2 FQGTGA. Here the CDR3 reads CASSPQGLAGDNEQFF. Here the CDR3 DNA reads TGTGCCAGCAGCCCCCAGGGACTAGCGGGGGACAATGAGCAGTTCTTC. The full variable domain, completed using reference TRBV7-3 and TRBJ2-1, is GAGVSQTPSNKVTEKGKYVELRCDPISGHTALYWYRQSLGQGPEFLIYFQGTGAADDSGLPNDRFFAVRPEGSVSTLKIQRTERGDSAVYLCASSPQGLAGDNEQFFGPGTRLTVL.

The table lists this clone with a few counts. The V gene is TRBV7-7, the J gene TRBJ2-5, with 7 bases lining up with TRBD1. V dropped 5 bases and J dropped 0; count of bases not matched to a gene: 6. The CDR3 extends over 15 amino acids. The V gene's germline CDR1 is SSHAT and CDR2 FNYEAQ (reference sequence). The CDR3 DNA follows: TGTGCCAGCAGCCCTTCGGGACAGAACCAAGAGACCCAGTACTTC. Translated, it gives CASSPSGQNQETQYF.

This clone has only a few counts. The DNA for the CDR3 is TGTGCCAGCACCACCCAGGGGAGTCGCTATAATTCACCCCTCCACTTT. Its translation: CASTTQGSRYNSPLHF. The chain links TRBV28 to TRBJ1-6; D is perhaps TRBD1 (6 bases). The CDR3 extends over 16 amino acids. Trimming left V 7 bases short and J 3 bases short, with 16 bases between. CDR1 and CDR2 (germline): MDHEN, SYDVKM.

CDR3 coding DNA: TGTGCCAGCAGCCAGGGACTAGCGGGGCCGCAAGAGACCCAGTACTTC. As protein: CASSQGLAGPQETQYF. The chain carries TRBV11-3 and TRBJ2-5; the match to TRBD2 covers 13 bases. Per germline, CDR1 SGHNT and CDR2 YENEEA. The CDR3 sequence is 16 residues long. The trim removed 5 bases at V and 2 bases at J, leaving 5 bases unmatched.

The rearrangement joins TRBV4-2 to TRBJ2-3, with a possible D match to TRBD2 (6 bases). V was shortened by 7 bases and J by 4 bases, with 18 bases between the two germline ends. Germline V lookup: CDR1 LGHNA, CDR2 YNFKEQ. This CDR3 has 15 amino acids. For the CDR3, the DNA is TGTGCCAGCAATTTCCCAGCGGGTCGGGCAGATACGCAGTATTTT. It codes for CASNFPAGRADTQYF.

This rearrangement joins TRBV30 to TRBJ1-3; 11 bases match TRBD1. With 3 bases clipped from V and 0 bases from J, the junction kept 4 bases outside the gene matches. In germline, CDR1 is GTSNPN, CDR2 SVGIG (reference sequence). This CDR3 comprises 16 residues. CDR3 sequence reads: CAWRGQGGYSGNTIYF. The CDR3 coding sequence is TGTGCCTGGAGGGGACAGGGGGGTTACTCTGGAAACACCATATATTTT.

This clone showed up just a few times. This chain joins TRBV6-6 and TRBJ2-1; 7 nucleotides align to TRBD2. The V gene's germline CDR1 is MNHNY and CDR2 SVGAGI (reference sequence). The CDR3 length is 16 residues. Trimming removed 5 bases from V and 5 bases from J; junction bases left unmatched: 12. The CDR3 here is CASSGLGLATNNEQFF. DNA for the CDR3: TGTGCCAGCAGTGGACTAGGGCTAGCGACGAACAATGAGCAGTTCTTC.